Presented here are 32 T cell receptor beta chains from one specimen sequenced in a study of blood T cell repertoires in COVID-19. Assay used: immunoSEQ multiplex PCR; TCRdb lists only in-frame clones, some missing. The sample has around 260,000 clones; approximately 86% are singletons. The sequencing input was peripheral blood. The source of these receptors is a man aged 35-49 years who had recovered from COVID-19.

This sequence joins TRBV6-5 and TRBJ2-3, with D perhaps matching TRBD2 (6 bases). The germline gives CDR1 MNHEY, CDR2 SVGAGI. V lost 6 bases to trimming and J lost 2 bases, with 12 bases between them. The CDR3 extends over 14 amino acids. The CDR3 DNA reads TGTGCCAGCAGCCTCCCGGGGGTCACAGATACGCAGTATTTT. Encoded protein: CASSLPGVTDTQYF.

The gene calls are TRBV2 and TRBJ2-1; unclear D gene. This CDR3 region has 15 residues. V lost 2 bases to trimming and J lost 0 bases, with 8 bases between them. Germline loops: CDR1 SNHLY, CDR2 FYNNEI. CDR3 in DNA: TGTGCCAGCAGTGAACTAGTATCCTCCTACAATGAGCAGTTCTTC. Its protein is CASSELVSSYNEQFF.

The chain couples TRBV5-5 to TRBJ2-7; 10 bases are a match to TRBD1. This CDR3 is 12 amino acids long. After removal of 5 bases from V and 7 bases from J, the junction contained 3 bases not matched to a gene. CDR1 is SGHKS and CDR2 is YYEKEE in the germline V gene (reference sequence). The CDR3 protein is CASRLGQGEQYF. The CDR3 DNA is TGTGCCAGCAGGCTGGGACAGGGGGAGCAGTACTTC.

This rearrangement joins TRBV15 to TRBJ1-2; the D is unclear. This CDR3 region has 14 residues. Trimming took 1 base from V and 8 from J, leaving 14 bases between them. Germline lookup yields CDR1 LNHNV and CDR2 YYDKDF (reference sequence). CDR3 amino acids: CATSRASGREGYTF. In DNA form, the CDR3 reads TGTGCCACCAGCAGAGCTTCCGGGCGGGAGGGCTACACCTTC.

For the CDR3, the DNA is TGTGCCAGCAGTCCGATCCCAGGGAACCCTGGAAACACCATATATTTT. It is translated as CASSPIPGNPGNTIYF. V gene TRBV7-6 combines with J gene TRBJ1-3; possibly TRBD1 for D (5 bases). Between the trimmed V and J ends, which lost 6 bases and 2 bases, there was a span of 17 bases. CDR3 length equals 16 residues. The germline CDR1 and CDR2 sequences are SGHVS and FNYEAQ.

This rearrangement joins TRBV2 to TRBJ1-2; the D is unclear. V was clipped by 6 bases and J by 6 bases, with 17 bases between them. The CDR3 is 14 residues long. Looked up from germline, CDR1 is SNHLY and CDR2 is FYNNEI. The CDR3 DNA follows: TGTGCCAGCAGAGCCCCCCTAAGAGGCAATGGCTACACCTTC. Translating gives CASRAPLRGNGYTF.

This clone has only a few counts. The J gene is TRBJ2-3, the V gene TRBV6-2 or TRBV6-3, with TRBD2 matching over 10 bases. The CDR3 covers 17 residues. The V gene end was trimmed by 6 bases and the J gene end by 2 bases; junction bases not matched to a gene: 11. CDR1 and CDR2 from the germline V gene are MNHEY and SVGEGT. The CDR3 nucleotides are TGTGCCAGCAGCCGAGGTAGCGGGGGGCGTGTCACAGATACGCAGTATTTT. This codes for CASSRGSGGRVTDTQYF.

This chain connects TRBV10-3 to TRBJ2-7, with TRBD1 matching 8 bases. Germline assignment: CDR1 ENHRY and CDR2 SYGVKD. V lost 5 bases and J lost 2; bases outside the gene matches: 5. The length of the CDR3 is 14 residues. The CDR3 sequence is CAISPRDRPYEQYF. DNA of the CDR3: TGTGCCATCAGTCCCCGGGACAGGCCCTACGAGCAGTACTTC.

This chain uses TRBV7-2 with TRBJ2-3; the match to TRBD1 covers 8 bases. The CDR3 has 14 residues. From germline, CDR1 is SGHTA and CDR2 FQGNSA. Trimming at V came to 2 bases and at J to 6 bases, leaving 4 bases not matched to a gene. This CDR3 reads CASSLTGGRDTQYF. The CDR3 nucleotides are TGTGCCAGCAGCTTAACAGGGGGACGGGATACGCAGTATTTT.

The chain joins TRBV19 to TRBJ2-2, with 7 positions matching TRBD2. CDR3 length equals 14 residues. The trim removed 7 bases at V and 5 bases at J, leaving 7 bases unmatched. In germline, CDR1 is LNHDA, CDR2 SQIVND (reference sequence). The CDR3 bases are TGTGCCAGTAATTTTCAGGGAGGGACCGGGGAGCTGTTTTTT. This translates into CASNFQGGTGELFF.

This chain links TRBV27 with TRBJ1-2, with 7 nucleotides matching TRBD1. Trimming at V came to 3 bases and at J to 4 bases, leaving 5 bases not matched to a gene. The CDR3 length is 14 residues. Germline CDR1 reads MNHEY; CDR2 reads SMNVEV (reference sequence). The CDR3 is CASSFDGTVYGYTF. The CDR3 DNA reads TGTGCCAGCAGTTTCGACGGGACAGTCTATGGCTACACCTTC.

The chain has TRBV5-1 and TRBJ2-7; 10 nucleotides agree with TRBD1. The CDR3 spans 15 residues. J lost 3 bases, V lost 0 bases, and 3 bases had no gene match. CDR1 is SGHRS and CDR2 is YFSETQ in the germline V gene. The CDR3 region has the DNA TGCGCCAGCAGCTTGGGGGGACAGGGGAGCTACGAGCAGTACTTC. Its translation is CASSLGGQGSYEQYF.

J is TRBJ2-3 and V is TRBV5-8, with D hard to call. Germline V CDR1 and CDR2: SGHTS, YDEGEE. V dropped 0 bases and J dropped 6 bases, with 2 bases sitting between them. This CDR3 region has 11 residues. DNA of the CDR3: TGTGCCAGCAGCTTGGCGGATACGCAGTATTTT. It encodes CASSLADTQYF.

The chain employs TRBV5-4 and TRBJ2-3, with 8 bases matching TRBD1. In germline, CDR1 is SGHNT, CDR2 YYREEE (reference sequence). This CDR3 is 15 amino acids long. Germline trimming cut 2 bases from V and 3 bases from J; bases unmatched to any gene: 5. This CDR3 is CASSFRGLGTDTQYF. DNA of the CDR3: TGTGCCAGCAGCTTCAGGGGGCTAGGTACAGATACGCAGTATTTT.

This clone has only one observation. V is TRBV5-4 and J is TRBJ2-1; 11 nucleotides match TRBD2. V gave up 4 bases and J gave up 5 bases; unmatched junction bases: 5. The CDR3 has 15 amino acids. The germline CDR1 and CDR2 sequences are SGHNT and YYREEE (reference sequence). The CDR3: CASSTGTSGHNEQFF. The CDR3 coding sequence is TGTGCCAGCAGCACCGGGACTAGCGGTCACAATGAGCAGTTCTTC.

The V gene is TRBV2, the J gene TRBJ2-1, with 11 bases aligning to TRBD2. The germline CDR1 and CDR2 sequences are SNHLY and FYNNEI. CDR3 size: 17 residues. Unmatched junction bases numbered 14, after V lost 6 bases and J lost 7 bases. The CDR3 spells CASRRYSGREGGNEQFF. The CDR3 DNA reads as TGTGCCAGCAGGCGATATAGCGGGAGGGAGGGTGGTAATGAGCAGTTCTTC.

The chain links TRBV28 to TRBJ2-5, with 11 bases aligning to TRBD2. The V gene's germline CDR1 is MDHEN and CDR2 SYDVKM. V lost 1 base to trimming and J lost 7 bases; unmatched junction nucleotides: 8. The CDR3 contains 16 residues. DNA of the CDR3: TGTGCCAGCAGTTTATTCGTTAGCGGGAGGGCCGGGACCCAGTACTTC. Translation gives CASSLFVSGRAGTQYF.

J is TRBJ2-1 and V is TRBV27, with D tentatively TRBD2 (5 bases). Germline CDR1 MNHEY, CDR2 SMNVEV (reference sequence). The CDR3 is made up of 16 amino acids. Deletions cut 3 bases from V and 2 bases from J, with 14 bases between. CDR3 bases: TGTGCCAGCAGTTTTACTTGGCGAGGGCCCTACAATGAGCAGTTCTTC. Its translation: CASSFTWRGPYNEQFF.

J is TRBJ2-7 and V is TRBV11-2, with TRBD2 matching over 11 bases. Germline assignment: CDR1 SGHAT and CDR2 FQNNGV. CDR3 length: 15 residues. V was pared by 2 bases and J by 1 base, with 1 base of the junction left unmatched. The CDR3 DNA follows: TGTGCCAGCAGCTTAAGACTAGCGGGGTCCTACGAGCAGTACTTC. It yields the protein CASSLRLAGSYEQYF.

This chain links TRBV6-5 with TRBJ2-5; 7 positions match TRBD2. This CDR3 is built from 14 residues. Germline V CDR1 and CDR2: MNHEY, SVGAGI. Germline trimming cut 5 bases from V and 4 bases from J; bases unmatched to any gene: 7. CDR3 sequence: CASSPGLPPETQYF. The CDR3 coding sequence is TGTGCCAGCAGTCCGGGACTACCCCCAGAGACCCAGTACTTC.

The gene calls are TRBV7-3 and TRBJ2-1; tentative D call: TRBD1 (5 bases). Trimming pared 5 bases from V and 2 bases from J, leaving 13 bases between. The germline gives CDR1 SGHTA, CDR2 FQGTGA. The CDR3 consists of 15 residues. The CDR3 nucleotides are TGTGCCAGCAGCCTACAGGTTGGCCCCTACAATGAGCAGTTCTTC. Its protein is CASSLQVGPYNEQFF.

CDR3 DNA sequence: TGTGCCAGTAGTCCCTCAGGGTTGGCCCGAGGCTACACCTTC. As protein: CASSPSGLARGYTF. The chain has TRBV19 and TRBJ1-2, with D perhaps TRBD1 (5 bases). The V end was cut by 5 bases, the J end by 8 bases, with 18 bases between. Germline lookup yields CDR1 LNHDA and CDR2 SQIVND (reference sequence). This CDR3 comprises 14 residues.

The sample holds one count of this clone. This CDR3 reads CASSERGEPWTPKMTFF. For the CDR3, the DNA is TGTGCCAGCAGTGAGAGAGGCGAGCCCTGGACTCCCAAAATGACTTTCTTT. The chain joins TRBV6-4 to TRBJ1-1; no clear D gene. CDR1 and CDR2 from the germline V gene are MRHNA and SNTAGT. This CDR3 has 17 residues. V was shortened by 3 bases and J by 12 bases, with 29 bases between the two germline ends.

The chain employs TRBV15 and TRBJ2-1; no clear D gene. From germline, CDR1 is LNHNV and CDR2 YYDKDF (reference sequence). The length of the CDR3 is 15 residues. V lost 0 bases and J lost 5, with 11 bases in between. CDR3 region: CATSRDTNYNNEQFF. The CDR3 DNA sequence: TGTGCCACCAGCAGAGATACCAACTATAACAATGAGCAGTTCTTC.

The gene calls are TRBV6-5 and TRBJ1-2; perhaps TRBD1 as D (6 bases). Germline V lookup: CDR1 MNHEY, CDR2 SVGAGI. This CDR3 has 14 residues. Between the trimmed V and J ends, which lost 7 bases and 2 bases, there was a span of 14 bases. This CDR3 is CASKRQERNYGYTF. CDR3 sequence (DNA): TGTGCCAGCAAACGACAGGAGAGAAACTATGGCTACACCTTC.

In its sample, this clone was seen a few times. The chain links TRBV15 to TRBJ2-7; 11 nucleotides agree with TRBD2. J gave up 4 bases and V 6 bases, and 2 bases lay outside the gene matches. CDR1 and CDR2 (germline): LNHNV, YYDKDF (reference sequence). The length of the CDR3 is 13 residues. The CDR3 DNA reads TGTGCCACCAGATTAGCGGGAGGGTACGAGCAGTACTTC. This encodes CATRLAGGYEQYF.

The genes are TRBV7-7 and TRBJ2-1; 9 positions agree with TRBD2. This CDR3 has 16 residues. With 2 bases clipped from V and 3 bases from J, the junction kept 5 bases outside the gene matches. The germline CDR1 and CDR2 sequences are SSHAT and FNYEAQ (reference sequence). The CDR3 DNA follows: TGTGCCAGCAGCTTAAAAGGACTAGCGAGCTACAATGAGCAGTTCTTC. This sequence encodes CASSLKGLASYNEQFF.

The chain carries TRBV6-6 and TRBJ1-5; D gene uncertain. The CDR3 is 17 residues long. V shed 5 bases and J shed 1 base, with 18 bases lying between them. Germline V gene lookup returns CDR1 MNHNY and CDR2 SVGAGI (reference sequence). CDR3 DNA sequence: TGTGCCAGCAGTCCTCGGAGAAGCCGATTCAGCAATCAGCCCCAGCATTTT. It specifies CASSPRRSRFSNQPQHF.

The rearrangement uses TRBV11-3 and TRBJ2-2; 8 nucleotides agree with TRBD1. The V gene's germline CDR1 is SGHNT and CDR2 YENEEA. V was clipped by 0 bases and J by 12 bases; unmatched bases: 18. The CDR3 is made up of 18 amino acids. Here the CDR3 DNA reads TGTGCCAGCAGCTTAGATCGGACAGGGAAACTCCGCGTCGAGCAGCTGTTTTTT. Its translation: CASSLDRTGKLRVEQLFF.

The chain carries TRBV12-5 and TRBJ1-5, with a weak D call TRBD1 (5 bases). CDR3 length equals 14 residues. Germline-derived CDR1 and CDR2 are LGHNT and FRNRAP. The V end lost 6 bases, the J end lost 0 bases, and 9 bases lay between the germline ends. DNA of the CDR3: TGTGCTAGTGGCCGACAGTATAGCAATCAGCCCCAGCATTTT. This encodes CASGRQYSNQPQHF.

Only a few counts were recorded for this clone. The J gene is TRBJ2-2, the V gene TRBV5-3, with a tentative D call TRBD2 (5 bases). TRBV5-3 counts as an open reading frame of uncertain function. This CDR3 region has 14 residues. Deletions cut 9 bases from V and 2 bases from J, with 14 bases between. The CDR3 bases are TGTGCCACCTCGAGAGGACTTAACACCGGGGAGCTGTTTTTT. Residues: CATSRGLNTGELFF.

V and J are TRBV12-3 or TRBV12-4 and TRBJ1-5; maybe TRBD1 (5 bases). V was shortened by 11 bases and J by 2 bases, with 10 bases between the two germline ends. CDR3 length equals 12 residues. CDR3 in DNA: TGTGCCCTGGGCAGGGGCAATCAGCCCCAGCATTTT. Amino acids: CALGRGNQPQHF.